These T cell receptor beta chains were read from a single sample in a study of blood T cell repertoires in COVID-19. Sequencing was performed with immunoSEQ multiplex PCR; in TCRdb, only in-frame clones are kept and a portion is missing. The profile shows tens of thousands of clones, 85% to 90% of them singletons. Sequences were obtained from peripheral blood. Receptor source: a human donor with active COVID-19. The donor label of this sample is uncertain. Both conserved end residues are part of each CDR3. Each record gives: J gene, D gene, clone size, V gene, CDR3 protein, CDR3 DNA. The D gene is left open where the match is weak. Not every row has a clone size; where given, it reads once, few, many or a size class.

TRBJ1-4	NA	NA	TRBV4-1	CASSQDLGSSTNEKLFF	TGCGCCAGCAGCCAAGATTTGGGGAGTTCAACTAATGAAAAACTGTTTTTT
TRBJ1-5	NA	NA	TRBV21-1	CASSKRRTPGQGHQPQHF	TGTGCCAGCAGCAAAAGACGGACTCCGGGACAGGGCCATCAGCCCCAGCATTTT
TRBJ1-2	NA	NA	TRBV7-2	CASSLKRGRNYGYTF	TGTGCCAGCAGCCTTAAGCGGGGCCGGAACTATGGCTACACCTTC
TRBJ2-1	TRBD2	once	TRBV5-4	CASSLGAGGASVEQFF	TGTGCCAGCAGCTTGGGTGCGGGGGGGGCCTCTGTTGAGCAGTTCTTC
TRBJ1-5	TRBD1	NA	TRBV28	CASSTQTGSNQPQHF	TGTGCCAGCAGTACCCAGACAGGGAGCAATCAGCCCCAGCATTTT
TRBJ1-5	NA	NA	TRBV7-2	CASSLEVRFQPQHF	TGTGCCAGCAGCTTAGAAGTGAGGTTTCAGCCCCAGCATTTT
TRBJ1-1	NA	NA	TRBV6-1	CATSSGNTEAFF	TGTGCCACCTCATCGGGGAACACTGAAGCTTTCTTT
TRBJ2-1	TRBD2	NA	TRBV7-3	CASSLLAGGIPSSYNEQFF	TGTGCCAGCAGCCTGCTAGCGGGGGGCATACCGAGCTCCTACAATGAGCAGTTCTTC
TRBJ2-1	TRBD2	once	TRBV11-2	CASSLGLAGVNEQFF	TGTGCCAGCAGCTTAGGTCTAGCGGGGGTCAATGAGCAGTTCTTC
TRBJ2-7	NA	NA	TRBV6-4	CASSDCRGVGAYEQYF	TGTGCCAGCAGTGACTGTCGCGGGGTGGGGGCCTACGAGCAGTACTTC
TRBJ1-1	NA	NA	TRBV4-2	CASSQVGSGNTEAFF	TGTGCCAGCAGCCAGGTGGGTTCAGGTAACACTGAAGCTTTCTTT